These T cell receptor beta chains were read from a single sample in a study of post-analysis software for immune sequencing data. Via MiXCR, TCRdb re-called the PCR reads, giving one row per CDR3 protein. The table has more than 500,000 distinct CDR3 sequences, 34% seen once. Input material: blood. These receptor sequences come from a girl aged 2 to 17 with multiple sclerosis. Each CDR3 is given with its conserved first and last residue. The order of the fields is clone size, V gene, D gene, J gene, CDR3 DNA, CDR3 protein. The D gene is left open where the match is weak. Clone sizes are given selectively: once, few, many, or a class where the clone is expanded.

clone_size: few; v_call: TRBV11-2; d_call: NA; j_call: TRBJ2-3; cdr3_nt: TGTGCCAGCAGCCTAGTGAAGGGACTGTCTTACCAGTATTTT; cdr3_aa: CASSLVKGLSYQYF
clone_size: NA; v_call: TRBV20-1; d_call: TRBD1; j_call: TRBJ2-7; cdr3_nt: TGCAGCTCCCGGGTCCATGACAGGGGCAACGAGCAGTACTTC; cdr3_aa: CSSRVHDRGNEQYF
clone_size: few; v_call: TRBV24-1; d_call: NA; j_call: TRBJ2-1; cdr3_nt: TGTGCCACCAGTGAGGCCGTAGACTCGATCTCCTACAATGAGCAGTTCTTC; cdr3_aa: CATSEAVDSISYNEQFF
clone_size: few; v_call: TRBV7-8; d_call: NA; j_call: TRBJ2-5; cdr3_nt: TGTGCCAGCAGCCCCGGCTACTCTCAGACCCAGTACTTC; cdr3_aa: CASSPGYSQTQYF
clone_size: few; v_call: TRBV5-6; d_call: TRBD2; j_call: TRBJ2-2; cdr3_nt: TGTGCCAGCAGGTCAGCGGGGGAGTCCGGCGGGGAGCTGTTTTTT; cdr3_aa: CASRSAGESGGELFF
clone_size: NA; v_call: TRBV7-2; d_call: NA; j_call: TRBJ1-4; cdr3_nt: TGTGCCAGCAGCTTAGGTGGGACACCTAATGAAAAACTGTTTTTT; cdr3_aa: CASSLGGTPNEKLFF
clone_size: NA; v_call: TRBV20-1; d_call: NA; j_call: TRBJ2-1; cdr3_nt: TGCAGTGCTAGAGGACAGGACAATGAGCAGTTCTTC; cdr3_aa: CSARGQDNEQFF
clone_size: many; v_call: TRBV5-1; d_call: TRBD2; j_call: TRBJ2-1; cdr3_nt: TGCGCCAGCAGCCCCGGGACTAGCGGGGGATCGTTGTTCTTC; cdr3_aa: CASSPGTSGGSLFF
clone_size: NA; v_call: TRBV5-5; d_call: TRBD1; j_call: TRBJ2-6; cdr3_nt: TGTGCCAGCAGCTTGACAGGGGCTCGGTCTGGGGCCAACGTCCGGACTTTC; cdr3_aa: CASSLTGARSGANVRTF
clone_size: few; v_call: TRBV4-1; d_call: TRBD1; j_call: TRBJ2-7; cdr3_nt: TGCGCCAGCAGCCAAGATCCCACAGGGGGCGCGTTCTACGAGCAGTACTTC; cdr3_aa: CASSQDPTGGAFYEQYF
clone_size: many; v_call: TRBV7-2; d_call: TRBD1; j_call: TRBJ2-7; cdr3_nt: TGTGCCAGCAGCGCTTCGACAGGGTACGAGCAGTACTTC; cdr3_aa: CASSASTGYEQYF
clone_size: few; v_call: TRBV5-8; d_call: NA; j_call: TRBJ2-7; cdr3_nt: TGTGCCAGCAGCTTGGAAAGGGACTCCTACGAGCAGTACTTC; cdr3_aa: CASSLERDSYEQYF
clone_size: few; v_call: TRBV4-1; d_call: TRBD1; j_call: TRBJ2-5; cdr3_nt: TGCGCCAGCAGCCTCGGTCCTACAGGGGTCGAGACCCAGTACTTC; cdr3_aa: CASSLGPTGVETQYF
clone_size: once; v_call: TRBV12-3/TRBV12-4; d_call: TRBD2; j_call: TRBJ2-5; cdr3_nt: TGTGCCAGACGCGTCCCAGCGGGGGGGCCGGTCCCCCAAGAGACCCAGTACTTC; cdr3_aa: CARRVPAGGPVPQETQYF
clone_size: few; v_call: TRBV2; d_call: TRBD2; j_call: TRBJ2-1; cdr3_nt: TGTGCCAGCAGTTCTAGCGGGGGGCTACAGTTCTTC; cdr3_aa: CASSSSGGLQFF
clone_size: NA; v_call: TRBV27; d_call: NA; j_call: TRBJ2-3; cdr3_nt: TGTGCCAGCCAGCCTTGGGACACAGATACGCAGTATTTT; cdr3_aa: CASQPWDTDTQYF
clone_size: NA; v_call: TRBV29-1; d_call: TRBD2; j_call: TRBJ2-1; cdr3_nt: TGCAGCGTTGAAGCCTCCCTGGGAGGGAATGAGCAGTTCTTC; cdr3_aa: CSVEASLGGNEQFF
clone_size: NA; v_call: TRBV4-1; d_call: NA; j_call: TRBJ2-1; cdr3_nt: TGCGCCAGCAGCCAAGCCAGGAATGGTAATGAGCAGTTCTTC; cdr3_aa: CASSQARNGNEQFF
clone_size: few; v_call: TRBV15; d_call: NA; j_call: TRBJ2-3; cdr3_nt: TGTGCCACCAGCAGAGGAGTCGTTTATACGCAGTATTTT; cdr3_aa: CATSRGVVYTQYF
clone_size: NA; v_call: TRBV15; d_call: TRBD1; j_call: TRBJ1-4; cdr3_nt: TGTGCCACCAGCAGAGTGGACAGGAGTAATGAAAAACTGTTTTTT; cdr3_aa: CATSRVDRSNEKLFF
clone_size: many; v_call: TRBV5-1; d_call: NA; j_call: TRBJ2-5; cdr3_nt: TGCGCCAGCAGTGAGGGCCGAGAGACCCAGTACTTC; cdr3_aa: CASSEGRETQYF
clone_size: NA; v_call: TRBV11-2; d_call: NA; j_call: TRBJ2-4; cdr3_nt: TGTGCCAGCAGCTTAGGAACAGGGAGGCCCATTCAGTACTTC; cdr3_aa: CASSLGTGRPIQYF
clone_size: few; v_call: TRBV9; d_call: NA; j_call: TRBJ2-3; cdr3_nt: TGTGCCAGCAGCGAGGGTAGCGGCTACACAGATACGCAGTATTTT; cdr3_aa: CASSEGSGYTDTQYF
clone_size: few; v_call: TRBV7-9; d_call: NA; j_call: TRBJ2-7; cdr3_nt: TGTGCCAGCAGCCCAACCGGGAAGGCCTACGAGCAGTACTTC; cdr3_aa: CASSPTGKAYEQYF
clone_size: few; v_call: TRBV4-1; d_call: NA; j_call: TRBJ1-1; cdr3_nt: TGCGCCAGCAGCCAAGTACCAAGGGAATGGGGAGCTTTCTTT; cdr3_aa: CASSQVPREWGAFF
clone_size: NA; v_call: TRBV3-1; d_call: TRBD1; j_call: TRBJ2-4; cdr3_nt: TGTGCCAGCAGCTCCCGACAGGGACGGCACGGGCAGTACTTC; cdr3_aa: CASSSRQGRHGQYF
clone_size: NA; v_call: TRBV18; d_call: NA; j_call: TRBJ1-5; cdr3_nt: TGTGCCAGTACTGGGAGCACTGCGAGGGAACCGCCCCAGCATTTT; cdr3_aa: CASTGSTAREPPQHF
clone_size: NA; v_call: TRBV10-3; d_call: NA; j_call: TRBJ2-2; cdr3_nt: TGTGCCATCAAACTTAGGGTTGAGGCCGGGGAGCTGTTTTTT; cdr3_aa: CAIKLRVEAGELFF
clone_size: NA; v_call: TRBV7-3; d_call: NA; j_call: TRBJ2-3; cdr3_nt: TGTGCCAGCAGCTCCTGGAGCACAGATACGCAGTATTTT; cdr3_aa: CASSSWSTDTQYF
clone_size: NA; v_call: TRBV20-1; d_call: NA; j_call: TRBJ1-2; cdr3_nt: TGCAGTGCTAGAGATCCGAAGAGACGGGTCGGCTACACCTTC; cdr3_aa: CSARDPKRRVGYTF
clone_size: NA; v_call: TRBV6-1; d_call: NA; j_call: TRBJ2-3; cdr3_nt: TGTGCCAGCTGGTCTGGGGGGGCCGAGGAGGGCACAGATACGCAGTATTTT; cdr3_aa: CASWSGGAEEGTDTQYF
clone_size: few; v_call: TRBV9; d_call: NA; j_call: TRBJ2-6; cdr3_nt: TGTGCCAGCAGCGTAGAACGGTCCGGGGCCAACGTCCTGACTTTC; cdr3_aa: CASSVERSGANVLTF
clone_size: NA; v_call: TRBV29-1; d_call: NA; j_call: TRBJ2-5; cdr3_nt: TGCAGCGTGCGCCTATCCCAAGGGACCCAGTACTTC; cdr3_aa: CSVRLSQGTQYF
clone_size: few; v_call: TRBV20-1; d_call: TRBD1; j_call: TRBJ1-4; cdr3_nt: TGCAGTGCCCAAGCAGGGACAGAGGAACTTAATAATGAAAAACTGTTTTTT; cdr3_aa: CSAQAGTEELNNEKLFF
clone_size: NA; v_call: TRBV2; d_call: NA; j_call: TRBJ1-5; cdr3_nt: TGTGCCAGCAGTCGGGACTTCGATAGTAATCAGCCCCAGCATTTT; cdr3_aa: CASSRDFDSNQPQHF
clone_size: NA; v_call: TRBV3-1; d_call: NA; j_call: TRBJ2-5; cdr3_nt: TGTGCCAGCAGCCAATACAGGGTGGGTGAGACCCAGTACTTC; cdr3_aa: CASSQYRVGETQYF
clone_size: NA; v_call: TRBV5-1; d_call: NA; j_call: TRBJ1-4; cdr3_nt: TGCGCCAGCAGCGTGCAGGGGCGCGCGGCTAATGAAAAACTGTTTTTT; cdr3_aa: CASSVQGRAANEKLFF
clone_size: NA; v_call: TRBV12-3/TRBV12-4; d_call: NA; j_call: TRBJ2-7; cdr3_nt: TGTGCCAGCAGTTTAGACGGGGCCGAGCAGTACTTC; cdr3_aa: CASSLDGAEQYF
clone_size: few; v_call: TRBV20-1; d_call: NA; j_call: TRBJ2-7; cdr3_nt: TGCAGTGCCGGAAAGGCCAGGCTTGTGGCCTACGAGCAGTACTTC; cdr3_aa: CSAGKARLVAYEQYF
clone_size: NA; v_call: TRBV4-1; d_call: NA; j_call: TRBJ2-5; cdr3_nt: TGCGCCAGCAGCCACCCCCCGGATGGGGGCTGGGAGACCCAGTACTTC; cdr3_aa: CASSHPPDGGWETQYF
clone_size: few; v_call: TRBV29-1; d_call: NA; j_call: TRBJ2-5; cdr3_nt: TGCAGCGCTGAGCGCGGTCGGTACCAAGAGACCCAGTACTTC; cdr3_aa: CSAERGRYQETQYF
clone_size: NA; v_call: TRBV5-1; d_call: NA; j_call: TRBJ1-4; cdr3_nt: TGCGCCAGCAGCTGGCAGCCTAATGAAAAACTGTTTTTT; cdr3_aa: CASSWQPNEKLFF
clone_size: few; v_call: TRBV10-2; d_call: NA; j_call: TRBJ2-7; cdr3_nt: TGCGCCAGCAGTGGATACGGTGGCCCCGAGCAGTACTTC; cdr3_aa: CASSGYGGPEQYF
clone_size: NA; v_call: TRBV6-2/TRBV6-3; d_call: NA; j_call: TRBJ1-5; cdr3_nt: TGTGCCAGCAGTTACTGGGACGTCCGGAATCAGCCCCAGCATTTT; cdr3_aa: CASSYWDVRNQPQHF
clone_size: NA; v_call: TRBV14; d_call: NA; j_call: TRBJ1-2; cdr3_nt: TGTGCCGGCAGCCAACCCAGGAGGGCTGGCTACACCTTC; cdr3_aa: CAGSQPRRAGYTF
clone_size: NA; v_call: TRBV29-1; d_call: NA; j_call: TRBJ2-3; cdr3_nt: TGCAGCGTTTGCCCACAGGGAATGAGCACAGATACGCAGTATTTT; cdr3_aa: CSVCPQGMSTDTQYF
clone_size: NA; v_call: TRBV29-1; d_call: NA; j_call: TRBJ2-1; cdr3_nt: TGCAGCGTTGAAGGATGGCAGGGCAATGAGCAGTTCTTC; cdr3_aa: CSVEGWQGNEQFF
clone_size: NA; v_call: TRBV14; d_call: NA; j_call: TRBJ1-6; cdr3_nt: TGTGCCAGCAGCCCAACCACCGGACAGAATTCACCCCTCCACTTT; cdr3_aa: CASSPTTGQNSPLHF
clone_size: NA; v_call: TRBV9; d_call: NA; j_call: TRBJ2-3; cdr3_nt: TGTGCCAGCAGCATTAGCGGACCTTTAGAGGATACGCAGTATTTT; cdr3_aa: CASSISGPLEDTQYF
clone_size: few; v_call: TRBV7-9; d_call: TRBD2; j_call: TRBJ2-5; cdr3_nt: TGTGCCAGCAGCCGGGGACTAGCGGAGCAAGAGACCCAGTACTTC; cdr3_aa: CASSRGLAEQETQYF
clone_size: few; v_call: TRBV7-2; d_call: TRBD2; j_call: TRBJ2-1; cdr3_nt: TGTGCCAGCAGCTTAGTGAGCGGGGGGTTTATTGAGCAGTTCTTC; cdr3_aa: CASSLVSGGFIEQFF
clone_size: many; v_call: TRBV7-3; d_call: NA; j_call: TRBJ2-1; cdr3_nt: TGTGCCAGCAGCTTAGACCTTAGGAGACGCAATGAGCAGTTCTTC; cdr3_aa: CASSLDLRRRNEQFF
clone_size: NA; v_call: TRBV6-6; d_call: NA; j_call: TRBJ2-2; cdr3_nt: TGTGCCAGCAGCTACCAGTCCGGGAAGAACGGGGAGCTGTTTTTT; cdr3_aa: CASSYQSGKNGELFF
clone_size: few; v_call: TRBV7-9; d_call: NA; j_call: TRBJ1-4; cdr3_nt: TGTGCCAGCAGTTCCAACACACGGCCAACTAATGAAAAACTGTTTTTT; cdr3_aa: CASSSNTRPTNEKLFF
clone_size: NA; v_call: TRBV9; d_call: NA; j_call: TRBJ1-6; cdr3_nt: TGTGCCAGCAGCGTCCGTCCCTTAAATTCACCCCTCCACTTT; cdr3_aa: CASSVRPLNSPLHF
clone_size: few; v_call: TRBV20-1; d_call: NA; j_call: TRBJ1-2; cdr3_nt: TGCAGTGCTGGAAAGGGTTTTGGGGGCTACACCTTC; cdr3_aa: CSAGKGFGGYTF
clone_size: few; v_call: TRBV4-2; d_call: NA; j_call: TRBJ1-1; cdr3_nt: TGTGCCAGCAGCCAAGATTGGGGGAATGATGAAGCTTTCTTT; cdr3_aa: CASSQDWGNDEAFF
clone_size: few; v_call: TRBV29-1; d_call: NA; j_call: TRBJ1-4; cdr3_nt: TGCAGCGTTTCCTCGGGGTGGGGTGATGCAACTAATGAAAAACTGTTTTTT; cdr3_aa: CSVSSGWGDATNEKLFF
clone_size: NA; v_call: TRBV7-9; d_call: NA; j_call: TRBJ1-1; cdr3_nt: TGTGCCAGCAGCTTCGGGGATGGGGGCACTGAAGCTTTCTTT; cdr3_aa: CASSFGDGGTEAFF
clone_size: NA; v_call: TRBV6-1; d_call: NA; j_call: TRBJ1-1; cdr3_nt: TGTGCCAGCAGGAAGGCAGGGGAGGGCACTGAAGCTTTCTTT; cdr3_aa: CASRKAGEGTEAFF